This T cell receptor (beta chain) was found in a study of shared clonotypes between healthy human individuals. The overall study: Researchers drew samples from two women and three men aged 18 to 49.

About this clone: What it binds is unknown.

Assay used: immunoSEQ multiplex PCR; TCRdb lists only in-frame clones, some missing. Of 780,000 or so clones in the sample, roughly 72% were seen once. CD4+ cells yielded CD45RA+ naive and CD45RA-negative memory subsets. Findings and limits, study-wide: Rarefaction exposed incomplete sorted-subset sequencing despite large depth. The sole specimen, blood, was sampled, and tissue repertoires likely differ.

The sequenced material came from memory CD4+ T cells sorted from blood. Subset defined: CD45RA-negative fraction. The origin of this receptor is a woman in her 30s in good health.

The chain's CDR3 is CASSPGPVLPTDTQYF. The CDR3 DNA is TGTGCCAGCAGCCCCGGCCCCGTCTTACCCACAGATACGCAGTATTTT. This rearrangement joins TRBV11-3 to TRBJ2-3; no reliable D call. The CDR3 is 16 residues long. Trimming took 5 bases from V and 2 from J, leaving 17 bases between them. The germline gives CDR1 SGHNT, CDR2 YENEEA.